This is a list of T cell receptor beta chains from one sample in a study of blood T cell repertoires in COVID-19. Assay: immunoSEQ multiplex PCR; the TCRdb copy retains only in-frame clones and omits some. Counted here are tens of thousands of clones, more than 70% occurring once; the ten biggest clones make up 44%. The sequencing input was peripheral blood. These receptor sequences come from a man aged 55 to 70 with active or convalescent COVID-19. Each CDR3 is given with its conserved first and last residue. The D gene is left open where the match is weak. Clone sizes are given selectively: once, few, many, or a class where the clone is expanded.

v_call	j_call	clone_size	d_call	cdr3_nt	cdr3_aa
TRBV7-9	TRBJ2-1	.	.	TGTGCCAGCAGCTTAATTGGGAAAGGCAGGGTGGTCAATGAGCAGTTCTTC	CASSLIGKGRVVNEQFF
TRBV5-5	TRBJ1-2	.	.	TGTGCCAGCAGCTCGCGGCAGTCGGCTAGCTATGGCTACACCTTC	CASSSRQSASYGYTF
TRBV28	TRBJ1-4	.	TRBD1	TGTGCCAGCAGGTCCTGGACAGGGAATGAAAAACTGTTTTTT	CASRSWTGNEKLFF
TRBV6-1	TRBJ1-4	.	.	TGTGCCAGCAGTGAGTCAGGGTATTCTAATGAAAAACTGTTTTTT	CASSESGYSNEKLFF
TRBV3-1/TRBV3-2	TRBJ2-3	.	.	TGTGCCAGCAGCCAAGAACCGCAGTCCACAGATACGCAGTATTTT	CASSQEPQSTDTQYF
TRBV3-1/TRBV3-2	TRBJ1-2	.	.	TGTGCCAGCAGCCCTCGGGGGGGTAACGGCTACACCTTC	CASSPRGGNGYTF
TRBV10-3	TRBJ1-6	once	.	TGTGCCATCAGTGCCTCGCAGGGAGGTAATTCACCCCTCCACTTT	CAISASQGGNSPLHF
TRBV28	TRBJ1-2	.	.	TGTGCCAGCAGTTTAGGGGGCAGGGCCTATGGCTACACCTTC	CASSLGGRAYGYTF
TRBV3-1/TRBV3-2	TRBJ1-1	.	.	TGTGCCAGCAGCCAGGGTCAACCAGGGCGGATGAACACTGAAGCTTTCTTT	CASSQGQPGRMNTEAFF
TRBV19	TRBJ1-2	.	.	TGTGCCAGTAACAGCGGAGTCCGAATAAGTGGAGGCTACACCTTC	CASNSGVRISGGYTF
TRBV19	TRBJ1-5	.	TRBD1	TGTGCCAGTAGTATGACAGGGATTAGCAATCAGCCCCAGCATTTT	CASSMTGISNQPQHF